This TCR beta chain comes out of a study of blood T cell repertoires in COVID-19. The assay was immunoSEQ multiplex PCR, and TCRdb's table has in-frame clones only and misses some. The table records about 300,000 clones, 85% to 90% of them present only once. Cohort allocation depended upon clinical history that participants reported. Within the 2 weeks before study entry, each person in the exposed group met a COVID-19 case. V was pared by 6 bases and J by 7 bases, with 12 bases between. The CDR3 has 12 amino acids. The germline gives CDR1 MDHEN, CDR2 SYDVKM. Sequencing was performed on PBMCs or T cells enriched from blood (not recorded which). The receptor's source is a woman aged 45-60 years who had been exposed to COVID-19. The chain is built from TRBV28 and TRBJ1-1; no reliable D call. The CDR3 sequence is CASRIRRDEAFF. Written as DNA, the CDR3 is TGTGCCAGCAGGATTCGACGGGATGAAGCTTTCTTT.